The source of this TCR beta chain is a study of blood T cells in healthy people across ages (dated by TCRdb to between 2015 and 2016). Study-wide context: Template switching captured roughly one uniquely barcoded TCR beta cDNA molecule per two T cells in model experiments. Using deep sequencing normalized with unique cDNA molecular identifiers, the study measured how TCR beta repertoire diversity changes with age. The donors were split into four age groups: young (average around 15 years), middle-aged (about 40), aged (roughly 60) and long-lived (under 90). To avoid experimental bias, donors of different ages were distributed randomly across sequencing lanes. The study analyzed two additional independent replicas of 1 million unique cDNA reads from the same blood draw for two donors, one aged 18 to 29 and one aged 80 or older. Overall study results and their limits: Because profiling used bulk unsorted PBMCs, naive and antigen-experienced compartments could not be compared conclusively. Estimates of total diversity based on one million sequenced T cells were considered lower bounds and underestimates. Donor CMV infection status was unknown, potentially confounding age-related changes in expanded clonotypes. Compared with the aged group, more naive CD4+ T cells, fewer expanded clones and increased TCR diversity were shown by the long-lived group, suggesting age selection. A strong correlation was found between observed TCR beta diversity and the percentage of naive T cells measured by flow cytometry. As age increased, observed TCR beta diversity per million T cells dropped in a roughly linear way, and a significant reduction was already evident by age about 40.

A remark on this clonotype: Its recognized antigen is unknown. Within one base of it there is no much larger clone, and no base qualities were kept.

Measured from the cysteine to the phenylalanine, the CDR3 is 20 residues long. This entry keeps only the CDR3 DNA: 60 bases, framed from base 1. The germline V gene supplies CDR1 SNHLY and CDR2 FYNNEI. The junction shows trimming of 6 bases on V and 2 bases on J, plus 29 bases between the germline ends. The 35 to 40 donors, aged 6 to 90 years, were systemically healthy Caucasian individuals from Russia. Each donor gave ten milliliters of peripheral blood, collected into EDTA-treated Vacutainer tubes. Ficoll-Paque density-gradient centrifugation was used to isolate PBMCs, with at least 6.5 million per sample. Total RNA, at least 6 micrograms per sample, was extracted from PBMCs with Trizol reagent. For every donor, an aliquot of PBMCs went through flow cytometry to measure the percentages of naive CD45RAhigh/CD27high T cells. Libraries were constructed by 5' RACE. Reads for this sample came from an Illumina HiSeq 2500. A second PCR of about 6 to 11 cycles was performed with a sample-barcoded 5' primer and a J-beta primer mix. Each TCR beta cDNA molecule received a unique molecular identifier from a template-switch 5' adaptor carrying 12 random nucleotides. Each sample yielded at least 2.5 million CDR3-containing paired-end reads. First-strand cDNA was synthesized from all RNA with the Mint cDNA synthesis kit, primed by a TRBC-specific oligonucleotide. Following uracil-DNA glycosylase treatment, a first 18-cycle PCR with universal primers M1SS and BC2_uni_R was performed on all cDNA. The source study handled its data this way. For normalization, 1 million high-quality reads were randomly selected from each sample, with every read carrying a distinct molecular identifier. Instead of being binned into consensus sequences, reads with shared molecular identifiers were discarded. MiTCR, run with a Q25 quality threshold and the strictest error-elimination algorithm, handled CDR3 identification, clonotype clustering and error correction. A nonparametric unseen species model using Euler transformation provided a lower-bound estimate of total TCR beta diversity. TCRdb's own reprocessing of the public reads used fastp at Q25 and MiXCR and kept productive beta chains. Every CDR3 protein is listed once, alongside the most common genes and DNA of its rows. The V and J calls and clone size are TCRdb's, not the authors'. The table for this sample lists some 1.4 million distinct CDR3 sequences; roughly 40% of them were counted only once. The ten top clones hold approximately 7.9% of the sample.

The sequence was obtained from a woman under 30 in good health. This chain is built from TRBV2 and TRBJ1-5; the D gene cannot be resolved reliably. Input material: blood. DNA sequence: TGTGCCAGCAGCCCCCGCTACCCCGCTTTAAACATGAGAGGCAATCAGCCCCAGCATTTT. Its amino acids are CASSPRYPALNMRGNQPQHF.